What follows are 25 T cell receptor beta chains derived from one specimen sequenced in a study of blood T cell repertoires in COVID-19 (dated by TCRdb to 2018 to 2020). Preparation of the library involved the immunoSEQ multiplex PCR assay. TCRdb obtained this table from immuneACCESS and retained in-frame rearrangements with V and J assigned. These tables miss some clones; where compared with another copy, unresolved V genes account for less than half of the shortfall, and the remainder is unexplained. The sample data list 40,000 to 55,000 clones, and roughly 87% of these were observed just once. Of the sample, about 16% falls within the top ten clones. The sample was peripheral blood. The source is a man between 70 and 80 years old with active COVID-19.

V and J are TRBV7-3 and TRBJ2-3; TRBD2 is a possible D gene (6 bases). CDR1 and CDR2 from the germline V gene are SGHTA and FQGTGA. Trimming removed 4 bases at V and 5 bases at J, with 13 bases between. The CDR3 totals 14 residues. This CDR3 is CASSSGGVRDTQYF. CDR3 DNA sequence: TGTGCCAGCAGCTCCGGCGGGGTACGAGATACGCAGTATTTT. Variable domain in full (rest from reference TRBV7-3 and TRBJ2-3): GAGVSQTPSNKVTEKGKYVELRCDPISGHTALYWYRQSLGQGPEFLIYFQGTGAADDSGLPNDRFFAVRPEGSVSTLKIQRTERGDSAVYLCASSSGGVRDTQYFGPGTRLTVL.

A remark on this clone: This specimen includes other DNA sequences encoding the same CDR3. The rearrangement joins TRBV3-1 (or the pseudogene TRBV3-2) to TRBJ2-5, with a possible D match to TRBD2 (6 bases). The germline V gene has CDR1 LGHDT and CDR2 YNNKEL (reference sequence). CDR3 length: 15 amino acids. With 0 bases removed from V and 4 bases from J, the gap between germline ends came to 12 bases. CDR3 protein: CASSQDPGSGETQYF. CDR3 nucleotide sequence: TGTGCCAGCAGCCAAGATCCCGGTAGCGGAGAGACCCAGTACTTC.

The V gene is TRBV10-1, the J gene TRBJ2-3; 16 nucleotides line up with TRBD2. Trimming cost V 0 bases and J 5 bases; bases outside gene matches: 5. The CDR3 is 18 amino acids. The V gene's germline CDR1 is WNHNN and CDR2 SYGVQD (reference sequence). The CDR3 DNA reads as TGCGCCAGCAGTGAGTCGGGGACTAGCGGGGGGGTTGTAGATACGCAGTATTTT. Translating gives CASSESGTSGGVVDTQYF.

The chain combines TRBV27 with TRBJ1-5, with 11 bases aligning to TRBD1. V shed 6 bases, J shed 5 bases, and the junction held 3 bases outside the gene matches. The CDR3 consists of 14 residues. Germline CDR1 is MNHEY and CDR2 is SMNVEV (reference sequence). CDR3 sequence: CASRRTGGDQPQHF. The CDR3 nucleotides are TGTGCCAGCAGGCGGACAGGGGGCGATCAGCCCCAGCATTTT.

The V gene is TRBV28, the J gene TRBJ1-4; TRBD1 is a possible D gene (6 bases). CDR1 and CDR2 (germline): MDHEN, SYDVKM. Trimming stripped 6 bases from V and 6 bases from J, with 11 bases between. The CDR3 covers 13 residues. CDR3 amino acids: CASRGGGDEKLFF. For the CDR3, the DNA is TGTGCCAGCAGGGGAGGGGGTGATGAAAAACTGTTTTTT.

This clone was seen a handful of times. V usage is TRBV9 and J usage is TRBJ2-5, with 12 bases identical to TRBD2. The ends lost 6 bases at V and 4 bases at J; junction bases unmatched: 7. Germline CDR1 is SGDLS and CDR2 is YYNGEE. This CDR3 contains 15 residues. As DNA, the CDR3 is TGTGCCAGCACCCTCCAGGGACTAGCGGGAGAGACCCAGTACTTC. As protein: CASTLQGLAGETQYF.

This sequence joins TRBV3-1 (or the pseudogene TRBV3-2) and TRBJ2-2; 7 positions match TRBD2. This CDR3 region has 15 residues. From germline, CDR1 is LGHDT and CDR2 YNNKEL (reference sequence). V lost 2 bases and J lost 5; bases outside the gene matches: 5. CDR3 sequence (DNA): TGTGCCAGCAGCCAATCCGCGGGGGTGACCGGGGAGCTGTTTTTT. Translating gives CASSQSAGVTGELFF.

This clone was found once. The chain employs TRBV5-4 and TRBJ1-2; 7 bases line up with TRBD1. J gave up 8 bases and V 0 bases, and 7 bases lay outside the gene matches. This CDR3 spans 14 amino acids. CDR1 is SGHNT, CDR2 YYREEE, per germline (reference sequence). DNA of the CDR3: TGTGCCAGCAGCTTGGTTGAGGGGGCATACGGCTACACCTTC. It is translated as CASSLVEGAYGYTF.

This chain uses TRBV3-1 (or the pseudogene TRBV3-2) with TRBJ2-3; D gene ambiguous. The length of the CDR3 is 14 residues. The ends were cut back, 0 bases at V and 2 bases at J, with 6 bases in the middle. Germline CDR1 is LGHDT and CDR2 is YNNKEL (reference sequence). CDR3: CASSQDGLTDTQYF. DNA of the CDR3: TGTGCCAGCAGCCAAGATGGGCTCACAGATACGCAGTATTTT.

The chain has TRBV27 and TRBJ2-1, with 9 positions matching TRBD2. V lost 9 bases, J lost 5 bases, and 5 bases stayed unmatched. This CDR3 has 13 residues. Germline V lookup: CDR1 MNHEY, CDR2 SMNVEV (reference sequence). The CDR3 DNA reads TGTGCCAGGGCGGGGGGGTCTCACAATGAGCAGTTCTTC. Its translation: CARAGGSHNEQFF.

CDR3 nucleotides: TGTGCCAGCAGCTACGGACAGCTCAATACGCAGTATTTT. This translates into CASSYGQLNTQYF. This sequence joins TRBV5-5 and TRBJ2-3, with D possibly matching TRBD1 (6 bases). The CDR3 runs to 13 residues. Germline loops: CDR1 SGHKS, CDR2 YYEKEE (reference sequence). The V end was cut by 3 bases, the J end by 7 bases, with 12 bases between.

The chain couples TRBV4-2 to TRBJ2-7, with D possibly being TRBD2 (5 bases). V was shortened by 2 bases and J by 9 bases, with 14 bases between the two germline ends. The V gene's germline CDR1 is LGHNA and CDR2 YNFKEQ. This CDR3 is built from 13 residues. Here the CDR3 reads CASSQFRELAQYF. The CDR3 DNA sequence: TGTGCCAGCAGCCAATTCCGGGAACTCGCGCAGTACTTC.

About this clone: Germline and junction disagree at one end, which may indicate a read error. This rearrangement joins TRBV19 to TRBJ1-5, with D tentatively TRBD1 (5 bases). Germline V gene lookup returns CDR1 LNHDA and CDR2 SQIVND (reference sequence). The CDR3 totals 16 residues. The CDR3 DNA sequence: TGTGCCAGTAGGATAGCCGACAGTTATAGCAATCAGCCCCAGCATTTT. Protein product: CASRIADSYSNQPQHF.

The gene calls are TRBV12-3 or TRBV12-4 and TRBJ2-1; TRBD2 matches at 7 bases. V shed 6 bases and J 11 bases; nucleotides not matched to a gene: 1. The CDR3 runs to 10 residues. The CDR3 bases are TGTGCCAGCAGCGGGGGGAAGCAGTTCTTC. Translating gives CASSGGKQFF.

The V gene is TRBV19, the J gene TRBJ1-5, with 10 bases lining up with TRBD1. Losses at the gene ends were 6 bases for V and 2 bases for J; bases not matched to a gene: 7. Germline assignment: CDR1 LNHDA and CDR2 SQIVND (reference sequence). The CDR3 is 16 residues long. The CDR3 sequence is CASRKADRGGNQPQHF. The DNA of the CDR3 is TGTGCCAGTAGAAAGGCGGACAGGGGGGGCAATCAGCCCCAGCATTTT.

The gene calls are TRBV23-1 and TRBJ1-1; tentative D call: TRBD1 (6 bases). TRBV23-1 is identified as an open reading frame with a role that is uncertain. The length of the CDR3 is 14 residues. Between the trimmed V and J ends, which lost 6 bases and 1 base, there was a span of 12 bases. CDR3 protein: CASSAEQGNTEAFF. The CDR3 coding sequence is TGCGCCAGCAGCGCGGAACAGGGGAACACTGAAGCTTTCTTT.

The chain uses TRBV11-2 and TRBJ2-3, with D maybe TRBD2 (6 bases). Germline CDR1 SGHAT, CDR2 FQNNGV. This CDR3 comprises 14 residues. Trimming removed 5 bases from V and 5 bases from J, with 14 bases in between. CDR3 sequence: CASSPTSSGDTQYF. The CDR3 DNA reads as TGTGCCAGCAGCCCTACTAGCTCCGGAGATACGCAGTATTTT.

This chain uses TRBV19 with TRBJ1-2, with TRBD1 as a possible D gene (6 bases). The germline V gene encodes CDR1 LNHDA and CDR2 SQIVND (reference sequence). The CDR3 has 13 residues. The V gene lost 6 bases and the J gene lost 8 bases, with 16 bases spanning the gap. The CDR3 loop reads CASRRQEFYGYTF. In nucleotides, the CDR3 is TGTGCCAGTAGGAGACAGGAATTTTACGGCTACACCTTC.

This chain's CDR3 is CASSLGTSADTQYF. The CDR3 DNA follows: TGTGCCAGCAGCTTAGGGACTAGCGCAGATACGCAGTATTTT. The chain couples TRBV7-2 to TRBJ2-3; TRBD2 matches 9 bases. The CDR3 is 14 amino acids. The J segment lost 4 bases and the V segment lost 1 base, leaving 0 bases of the junction unmatched. Looked up from germline, CDR1 is SGHTA and CDR2 is FQGNSA.

CDR3 protein: CASSIGDRDNEKLFF. The CDR3 DNA follows: TGTGCCAGCAGCATTGGGGACAGGGATAATGAAAAACTGTTTTTT. The chain has TRBV7-8 and TRBJ1-4; TRBD1 matches 9 bases. With 5 bases clipped from V and 4 bases from J, the junction kept 5 bases outside the gene matches. Germline lookup yields CDR1 SGHVS and CDR2 FQNEAQ. CDR3 length: 15 residues.

The rearrangement joins TRBV5-1 to TRBJ1-6, with 9 positions matching TRBD1. J lost 9 bases, V lost 1 base, and 8 bases had no gene match. This CDR3 is 16 amino acids long. Germline assignment: CDR1 SGHRS and CDR2 YFSETQ. The CDR3 region is CASSLNTGQGPSPLHF. In DNA, the CDR3 is TGCGCCAGCAGCTTGAATACGGGACAGGGTCCTTCACCCCTCCACTTT.

This chain uses TRBV6-2 or TRBV6-3 with TRBJ2-7, with D possibly being TRBD1 (7 bases). This CDR3 spans 17 amino acids. From germline, CDR1 is MNHEY and CDR2 SVGEGT. V gave up 2 bases and J gave up 2 bases, with 19 bases separating them. CDR3: CASSYVGGGLEAYEQYF. Here the CDR3 DNA reads TGTGCCAGCAGTTACGTCGGAGGGGGCCTTGAGGCCTACGAGCAGTACTTC.

V gene TRBV7-2 combines with J gene TRBJ1-5; tentatively, D is TRBD1 (5 bases). Germline V gene lookup returns CDR1 SGHTA and CDR2 FQGNSA. The CDR3 sequence is 16 residues long. V was pared by 1 base and J by 0 bases, with 10 bases between. Written as DNA, the CDR3 is TGTGCCAGCAGCTTAGAGGGGTCACTTAGCAATCAGCCCCAGCATTTT. Amino acid sequence: CASSLEGSLSNQPQHF.

The CDR3 reads CASSTDRADTDTQYF. DNA for the CDR3: TGCGCCAGCAGCACGGACAGGGCTGACACAGATACGCAGTATTTT. This rearrangement joins TRBV5-1 to TRBJ2-3, with TRBD1 identical over 8 bases. Germline loops: CDR1 SGHRS, CDR2 YFSETQ. The CDR3 is 15 amino acids. The V and J ends lost 4 bases and 2 bases, in that order; junction bases with no gene match: 6.

The chain combines TRBV7-9 with TRBJ1-5; 7 nucleotides align to TRBD1. Germline CDR1 SEHNR, CDR2 FQNEAQ (reference sequence). The CDR3 covers 15 residues. Trimming removed 5 bases from V and 0 bases from J; junction bases left unmatched: 4. CDR3 sequence (DNA): TGTGCCAGCAGCAGACAGGGAGCTAGCAATCAGCCCCAGCATTTT. Translation gives CASSRQGASNQPQHF.